Described below is a single TCR beta chain sequence and its context. This specimen comes from a study of T cell changes during pregnancy in multiple sclerosis. The CDR3 totals 13 residues. V lost 3 bases and J 2 bases, leaving 7 bases between the germline ends. The V gene's germline CDR1 is SGHTA and CDR2 FQGTGA. Only in-frame clones appear in the TCRdb table, and some are missing; sequencing was by immunoSEQ multiplex PCR. The sample consists of over 40,000 clones, about 88% of them appearing once. Source: CD4+ T cells from peripheral blood mononuclear cells, taken in the second trimester of pregnancy. The clonotype comes from a female donor with multiple sclerosis, enrolled in a pregnancy study. The rearrangement joins TRBV7-3 to TRBJ1-1; TRBD1 might be the D (6 bases). The CDR3 here is CASSLTGNTEAFF. Here the CDR3 DNA reads TGTGCCAGCAGCTTGACAGGCAACACTGAAGCTTTCTTT. The whole variable domain, filled in from reference TRBV7-3 and TRBJ1-1, reads GAGVSQTPSNKVTEKGKYVELRCDPISGHTALYWYRQSLGQGPEFLIYFQGTGAADDSGLPNDRFFAVRPEGSVSTLKIQRTERGDSAVYLCASSLTGNTEAFFGQGTRLTVV.